Below, 11 T cell receptor beta chains from the same sample are listed, as sequenced in a study of shared clonotypes between healthy human individuals. Libraries were prepared by immunoSEQ multiplex PCR; TCRdb keeps only in-frame clonotypes and omits some of them. The table lists over a million clones, around 74% of them singletons, with approximately 1.5% in the top ten. The sample was memory CD4+ T cells sorted from blood. Described subset: CD45RA-negative fraction. The receptors shown here come from a man between 18 and 29 years old in good health.

Notes on this clone: This specimen includes other DNA sequences encoding the same CDR3. This rearrangement joins TRBV18 to TRBJ2-2; D gene ambiguous. V shed 3 bases and J shed 0 bases, with 5 bases lying between them. The CDR3 loop spans 14 amino acids. Germline CDR1 is KGHSH and CDR2 is LQKENI. The chain's CDR3 is CASSPGANTGELFF. CDR3 nucleotide sequence: TGTGCCAGCTCACCCGGTGCGAACACCGGGGAGCTGTTTTTT.

The chain joins TRBV7-9 to TRBJ2-1; 13 nucleotides align to TRBD2. The germline V gene has CDR1 SEHNR and CDR2 FQNEAQ (reference sequence). The CDR3 totals 18 residues. Trimming removed 1 base from V and 0 bases from J; junction bases left unmatched: 3. CDR3 in DNA: TGTGCCAGCAGCTTAGACCGGACTAGCGGGAGCTCCTACAATGAGCAGTTCTTC. Its protein product is CASSLDRTSGSSYNEQFF.

This chain connects TRBV5-1 to TRBJ2-1; D possibly corresponds to TRBD2 (6 bases). V lost 0 bases and J 9 bases, leaving 13 bases between the germline ends. There are 14 residues in the CDR3. The germline V gene has CDR1 SGHRS and CDR2 YFSETQ. CDR3 DNA sequence: TGCGCCAGCAGCTTGGAGGGGTTGGGAGGTGAGCAGTTCTTC. Residues: CASSLEGLGGEQFF.

The chain carries TRBV5-1 and TRBJ1-3; 11 nucleotides align to TRBD1. Per germline, CDR1 SGHRS and CDR2 YFSETQ. Trimming at V came to 4 bases and at J to 1 base, leaving 4 bases not matched to a gene. There are 16 residues in the CDR3. The CDR3 DNA is TGCGCCAGCAGCCAGGGACAGGGGGGATCTGGAAACACCATATATTTT. It specifies CASSQGQGGSGNTIYF.

V gene TRBV6-6 combines with J gene TRBJ1-6; perhaps TRBD1 as D (6 bases). V lost 6 bases and J 9 bases, leaving 18 bases between the germline ends. The germline gives CDR1 MNHNY, CDR2 SVGAGI (reference sequence). CDR3 length: 15 residues. The CDR3 is CASSLLSQGGSPLHF. CDR3 coding DNA: TGTGCCAGCAGCCTACTATCACAGGGCGGTTCACCCCTCCACTTT.

V usage is TRBV4-1 and J usage is TRBJ2-1, with D possibly matching TRBD1 (5 bases). The CDR3 extends over 14 amino acids. Germline V gene lookup returns CDR1 MGHRA and CDR2 YSYEKL. Trimming shortened V by 0 bases and J by 5 bases, and 8 bases separated the two germline ends. The CDR3 is CASSQEIRDNEQFF. The CDR3 nucleotides are TGCGCCAGCAGCCAAGAGATCAGGGACAATGAGCAGTTCTTC.

The chain joins TRBV5-1 to TRBJ2-5; 15 bases are shared with TRBD2. CDR3 length: 16 amino acids. V lost 4 bases, J lost 5 bases, and 6 bases stayed unmatched. Germline-derived CDR1 and CDR2 are SGHRS and YFSETQ. CDR3 loop: CASSPGLAGGEETQYF. In nucleotides, the CDR3 is TGCGCCAGCAGCCCGGGACTAGCGGGAGGCGAGGAGACCCAGTACTTC.

This clone was seen once. V gene TRBV5-6 combines with J gene TRBJ2-5; TRBD1 or TRBD2 may be the D gene (5 bases each). Per the germline V gene, CDR1 is SGHDT and CDR2 is YYEEEE. The germline V and J ends were trimmed by 4 bases and 5 bases, with 15 bases remaining between them. CDR3 length equals 14 residues. In DNA form, the CDR3 reads TGTGCCAGCAGCCCACGGGGCGTGAGGGAGACCCAGTACTTC. Its protein is CASSPRGVRETQYF.

The chain recombines TRBV11-1 with TRBJ2-7; TRBD1 is a possible D gene (6 bases). CDR3 size: 12 residues. Germline V CDR1 and CDR2: SGHAT, FQDESV (reference sequence). Trimming took off 5 bases at V and 4 bases at J, with 9 bases between the two ends. The CDR3 DNA follows: TGTGCCAGCAGCAGGACAGTTTACGAGCAGTACTTC. Its translation is CASSRTVYEQYF.

The chain carries TRBV7-6 and TRBJ2-2; D gene unclear. With 5 bases removed from V and 5 bases from J, the gap between germline ends came to 12 bases. The CDR3 totals 14 residues. Germline assignment: CDR1 SGHVS and CDR2 FNYEAQ. Here the CDR3 reads CASSQLSSTGELFF. The CDR3 region has the DNA TGTGCCAGCAGCCAACTTAGCTCGACCGGGGAGCTGTTTTTT.

CDR3 in DNA: TGTGCCAGCAGCTCGGACTGGACCGATGGCTACACCTTC. Translated: CASSSDWTDGYTF. The chain is built from TRBV5-6 and TRBJ1-2; D ambiguous. The V gene lost 3 bases and the J gene lost 6 bases, with 12 bases spanning the gap. This CDR3 has 13 residues. Germline V gene lookup returns CDR1 SGHDT and CDR2 YYEEEE.